Listed below are T cell receptor beta chains from one sample, sequenced in a study of regulatory T cells in long-lasting Graves disease. MiXCR was run by TCRdb on the multiplex PCR reads, yielding one entry per CDR3 protein. The sample has 350,000 to 450,000 distinct CDR3 sequences, 20% seen once; the top ten hold 20%. Sequencing was performed on peripheral blood mononuclear cells (PBMCs), taken when the disease was refractory, from a patient treated with antithyroid drugs. These receptors all stem from a female donor with Graves disease. Both conserved end residues are part of each CDR3. D genes are given only for firm matches. Not all rows give a size; the values are once, few, many and, for expanded clones, a class.

CDR3aa: CASSVDRVVTGNTIYF
CDR3nt: TGTGCCAGCAGCGTTGACAGGGTTGTGACTGGAAACACCATATATTTT
j_gene: TRBJ1-3
d_gene: TRBD1
len: 16
v_gene: TRBV9
abundance: few

CDR3aa: CASSSRGREDTEAFF
CDR3nt: TGTGCCAGCAGCTCCCGGGGCAGGGAGGACACTGAAGCTTTCTTT
j_gene: TRBJ1-1
d_gene: .
len: 15
v_gene: TRBV7-3
abundance: many

CDR3aa: CASSLGGGADEQYF
CDR3nt: TGTGCCAGCAGCTTAGGAGGGGGCGCGGACGAGCAGTACTTC
j_gene: TRBJ2-7
d_gene: TRBD1
len: 14
v_gene: TRBV7-8
abundance: many

CDR3aa: CASSFQGQGEQYF
CDR3nt: TGTGCCAGCAGTTTTCAGGGGCAGGGAGAGCAGTACTTC
j_gene: TRBJ2-7
d_gene: .
len: 13
v_gene: TRBV12-3/TRBV12-4
abundance: many

CDR3aa: CSARPGGAEAFF
CDR3nt: TGCAGTGCCAGACCGGGGGGGGCTGAAGCTTTCTTT
j_gene: TRBJ1-1
d_gene: .
len: 12
v_gene: TRBV20-1
abundance: many

CDR3aa: CASSLGLGGAYEQYF
CDR3nt: TGTGCCAGCAGCTTGGGTCTCGGCGGAGCCTACGAGCAGTACTTC
j_gene: TRBJ2-7
d_gene: .
len: 15
v_gene: TRBV11-2
abundance: many

CDR3aa: CASSVLGRNTGELFF
CDR3nt: TGTGCCAGCAGTGTTCTTGGCAGGAACACCGGGGAGCTGTTTTTT
j_gene: TRBJ2-2
d_gene: .
len: 15
v_gene: TRBV6-1
abundance: few

CDR3aa: CASSPGTPLYEQYF
CDR3nt: TGTGCCAGCTCACCTGGGACACCTTTGTACGAGCAGTACTTC
j_gene: TRBJ2-7
d_gene: .
len: 14
v_gene: TRBV18
abundance: many

CDR3aa: CASSPTRAGKVFHGYTF
CDR3nt: TGTGCCAGCAGTCCAACAAGGGCAGGAAAGGTATTCCATGGCTACACCTTC
j_gene: TRBJ1-2
d_gene: .
len: 17
v_gene: TRBV12-3/TRBV12-4
abundance: many

CDR3aa: CASSQAAGGGYTF
CDR3nt: TGTGCCAGCAGCCAAGCCGCAGGGGGAGGCTACACCTTC
j_gene: TRBJ1-2
d_gene: TRBD1
len: 13
v_gene: TRBV3-1
abundance: many

CDR3aa: CASSLAGLEYSNQPQHF
CDR3nt: TGTGCCAGCAGCTTGGCCGGTCTGGAGTATAGCAATCAGCCCCAGCATTTT
j_gene: TRBJ1-5
d_gene: .
len: 17
v_gene: TRBV5-8
abundance: .

CDR3aa: CAHSWGEINQPQHF
CDR3nt: TGTGCCCACAGCTGGGGGGAGATCAATCAGCCCCAGCATTTT
j_gene: TRBJ1-5
d_gene: .
len: 14
v_gene: TRBV2
abundance: .

CDR3aa: CASSDRQDYGYTF
CDR3nt: TGCGCCAGCAGTGACAGACAGGACTATGGCTACACCTTC
j_gene: TRBJ1-2
d_gene: .
len: 13
v_gene: TRBV10-2
abundance: many

CDR3aa: CASSLSGTTIQKRYF
CDR3nt: TGTGCCAGCAGTTTATCCGGGACAACTATACAAAAACGGTACTTC
j_gene: TRBJ2-4
d_gene: .
len: 15
v_gene: TRBV28
abundance: few

CDR3aa: CASRLGGGFVSYEQYF
CDR3nt: TGTGCCAGCAGGCTTGGTGGGGGGTTCGTCTCCTACGAGCAGTACTTC
j_gene: TRBJ2-7
d_gene: .
len: 16
v_gene: TRBV28
abundance: many

CDR3aa: CASGSAYGQPQHF
CDR3nt: TGTGCTAGTGGTTCTGCTTACGGACAGCCCCAGCATTTT
j_gene: TRBJ1-5
d_gene: .
len: 13
v_gene: TRBV12-5
abundance: .

CDR3aa: CASSPHTGTSGRNEQYF
CDR3nt: TGTGCCAGCAGTCCCCACACCGGGACTAGCGGGAGAAACGAGCAGTACTTC
j_gene: TRBJ2-7
d_gene: TRBD2
len: 17
v_gene: TRBV28
abundance: few

CDR3aa: CASSQSTGSSNTEAFF
CDR3nt: TGCGCCAGCAGCCAGTCGACAGGTTCCTCGAACACTGAAGCTTTCTTT
j_gene: TRBJ1-1
d_gene: .
len: 16
v_gene: TRBV4-3
abundance: .

CDR3aa: CASSLGRHGELFF
CDR3nt: TGCGCCAGCAGCCTGGGGCGCCACGGGGAGCTGTTTTTT
j_gene: TRBJ2-2
d_gene: .
len: 13
v_gene: TRBV5-1
abundance: many

CDR3aa: CASTDRVNTEAFF
CDR3nt: TGTGCCAGCACCGACAGAGTGAACACTGAAGCTTTCTTT
j_gene: TRBJ1-1
d_gene: .
len: 13
v_gene: TRBV6-1
abundance: many

CDR3aa: CASSSADRGETQYF
CDR3nt: TGTGCCAGCAGTTCCGCAGACAGGGGAGAGACCCAGTACTTC
j_gene: TRBJ2-5
d_gene: TRBD1
len: 14
v_gene: TRBV28
abundance: many

CDR3aa: CASSLMAEPQHF
CDR3nt: TGTGCCAGCAGCTTAATGGCGGAGCCCCAGCATTTT
j_gene: TRBJ1-5
d_gene: .
len: 12
v_gene: TRBV7-2
abundance: .

CDR3aa: CSARDGHGYTF
CDR3nt: TGCAGTGCTAGAGACGGACATGGCTACACCTTC
j_gene: TRBJ1-2
d_gene: .
len: 11
v_gene: TRBV20-1
abundance: many

CDR3aa: CATSAGAGGLQTQYF
CDR3nt: TGTGCCACCAGTGCGGGGGCTGGAGGGCTGCAGACCCAGTACTTC
j_gene: TRBJ2-5
d_gene: .
len: 15
v_gene: TRBV24-1
abundance: many

CDR3aa: CSGGQGAGYEQYF
CDR3nt: TGCAGCGGTGGACAGGGGGCAGGCTACGAGCAGTACTTC
j_gene: TRBJ2-7
d_gene: TRBD1
len: 13
v_gene: TRBV29-1
abundance: .

CDR3aa: CASGIGPQETQYF
CDR3nt: TGTGCTAGTGGTATAGGACCGCAAGAGACCCAGTACTTC
j_gene: TRBJ2-5
d_gene: .
len: 13
v_gene: TRBV12-5
abundance: many

CDR3aa: CASSFRTLDEAFF
CDR3nt: TGTGCCAGTAGTTTCCGGACCCTAGATGAAGCTTTCTTT
j_gene: TRBJ1-1
d_gene: .
len: 13
v_gene: TRBV19
abundance: .

CDR3aa: CASSQGTSGGETQYF
CDR3nt: TGTGCCAGCAGCCAAGGGACTAGCGGTGGGGAGACCCAGTACTTC
j_gene: TRBJ2-5
d_gene: TRBD2
len: 15
v_gene: TRBV14
abundance: many

CDR3aa: CASSQDREETQYF
CDR3nt: TGCGCCAGCAGCCAGGACAGGGAAGAGACCCAGTACTTC
j_gene: TRBJ2-5
d_gene: TRBD1
len: 13
v_gene: TRBV7-2
abundance: .

CDR3aa: CASSQVGGVNTGELFF
CDR3nt: TGCGCCAGCAGCCAAGTGGGCGGGGTGAACACCGGGGAGCTGTTTTTT
j_gene: TRBJ2-2
d_gene: .
len: 16
v_gene: TRBV4-1
abundance: .

CDR3aa: CASSSLGSGGVDGYTF
CDR3nt: TGTGCCAGCAGCTCGTTGGGGTCGGGGGGAGTGGATGGCTACACCTTC
j_gene: TRBJ1-2
d_gene: .
len: 16
v_gene: TRBV7-9
abundance: few

CDR3aa: CASSLVTHEQYF
CDR3nt: TGTGCCAGCAGCTTGGTGACCCACGAGCAGTACTTC
j_gene: TRBJ2-7
d_gene: .
len: 12
v_gene: TRBV5-6
abundance: .

CDR3aa: CASSFGRFQYANTGELFF
CDR3nt: TGTGCCAGCAGTTTTGGGCGGTTCCAATACGCGAACACCGGGGAGCTGTTTTTT
j_gene: TRBJ2-2
d_gene: .
len: 18
v_gene: TRBV28
abundance: many

CDR3aa: CASSSIETGNRAEAFF
CDR3nt: TGTGCCAGCAGTTCCATCGAAACAGGGAATCGGGCTGAAGCTTTCTTT
j_gene: TRBJ1-1
d_gene: .
len: 16
v_gene: TRBV27
abundance: few

CDR3aa: CATSREGPEPLEAFF
CDR3nt: TGTGCCACCAGCAGAGAAGGCCCGGAACCCCTAGAAGCTTTCTTT
j_gene: TRBJ1-1
d_gene: .
len: 15
v_gene: TRBV15
abundance: few

CDR3aa: CASSFGYRPNTGELFF
CDR3nt: TGTGCCAGCAGTTTTGGGTACAGACCCAACACCGGGGAGCTGTTTTTT
j_gene: TRBJ2-2
d_gene: .
len: 16
v_gene: TRBV27
abundance: .

CDR3aa: CASSSGTGGSWGYGYTF
CDR3nt: TGTGCCAGCAGCTCCGGGACAGGGGGCTCGTGGGGCTATGGCTACACCTTC
j_gene: TRBJ1-2
d_gene: TRBD1
len: 17
v_gene: TRBV27
abundance: .

CDR3aa: CASSEEGSFDYEQYF
CDR3nt: TGTGCCAGCAGTGAAGAGGGGAGTTTCGACTACGAGCAGTACTTC
j_gene: TRBJ2-7
d_gene: .
len: 15
v_gene: TRBV6-1
abundance: many

CDR3aa: CASSQDLGGANTGELFF
CDR3nt: TGTGCCAGCAGCCAAGACCTGGGAGGCGCCAACACCGGGGAGCTGTTTTTT
j_gene: TRBJ2-2
d_gene: .
len: 17
v_gene: TRBV3-1
abundance: few

CDR3aa: CASSPHRDSQTQYF
CDR3nt: TGTGCCAGCAGCCCCCACAGGGATTCACAGACCCAGTACTTC
j_gene: TRBJ2-5
d_gene: .
len: 14
v_gene: TRBV7-9
abundance: many

CDR3aa: CSGLSGRGYEQYF
CDR3nt: TGCAGTGGCCTTAGCGGGAGGGGGTACGAGCAGTACTTC
j_gene: TRBJ2-7
d_gene: TRBD2
len: 13
v_gene: TRBV20-1
abundance: few